This T cell receptor (beta chain) was sequenced during a study of blood T cell repertoires in COVID-19. Libraries were prepared by immunoSEQ multiplex PCR; TCRdb keeps only in-frame clonotypes and omits some of them. Among 200,000 to 250,000 clones listed, roughly four fifths were seen once. This CDR3 comprises 13 residues. Looked up from germline, CDR1 is SNHLY and CDR2 is FYNNEI. Deletions cut 5 bases from V and 4 bases from J, with 11 bases between. The sequenced sample consisted of peripheral blood. The rearrangement uses TRBV2 and TRBJ1-2; D is perhaps TRBD1 (5 bases). This clonotype was sampled from an elderly woman with COVID-19, enrolled during active disease. CDR3 residues: CASSWGEGYGYTF. The DNA of the CDR3 is TGTGCCAGCAGTTGGGGGGAAGGCTATGGCTACACCTTC. The variable domain in full, with the rest retrieved from reference TRBV2 and TRBJ1-2, is EPEVTQTPSHQVTQMGQEVILRCVPISNHLYFYWYRQILGQKVEFLVSFYNNEISEKSEIFDDQFSVERPDGSNFTLKIRSTKLEDSAMYFCASSWGEGYGYTFGSGTRLTVV.